Each of the 25 T cell receptor beta chains below was sequenced from the same sample in a study of neurological immune-mediated disorders. TCRdb re-called the 5' RACE reads with MiXCR, one entry per CDR3 protein. Of about 46,000 distinct CDR3 sequences in the sample, 4% to 5.5% are singletons; the top ten hold roughly 5.6%. The sequenced sample was PBMCs. The receptor source for this set is a woman in her sixties or seventies with multiple sclerosis.

This chain uses TRBV7-9 with TRBJ2-1; D is undetermined. The germline gives CDR1 SEHNR, CDR2 FQNEAQ (reference sequence). With 4 bases removed from V and 0 bases from J, the gap between germline ends came to 16 bases. This CDR3 spans 17 amino acids. CDR3 residues: CASSSRTSGNSYNEQFF. In DNA, the CDR3 is TGTGCCAGCAGCTCCCGTACATCCGGAAACTCCTACAATGAGCAGTTCTTC.

This clonotype occurred many times. One end of the junction fails to match germline, which may point to a read error. The chain carries TRBV5-1 and TRBJ2-1; D remains unclear. The germline CDR1 and CDR2 sequences are SGHRS and YFSETQ. This CDR3 contains 13 residues. The CDR3 DNA follows: TGTGCCAGCAGCTTAGGACCTAACAATGAGCAGTTCTTC. Translated, it gives CASSLGPNNEQFF.

The chain combines TRBV20-1 with TRBJ1-5; possibly TRBD1 for D (6 bases). CDR1 DFQATT and CDR2 SNEGSKA come from the germline V gene (reference sequence). V was trimmed by 6 bases and J by 8 bases, leaving 17 bases between them. The CDR3 has 13 amino acids. DNA of the CDR3: TGCAGTGCGACCCGGGGACACTTCGAGCCCCAGCATTTT. Translation gives CSATRGHFEPQHF.

This clonotype occurred many times. This chain joins TRBV20-1 and TRBJ2-2, with 7 bases fitting TRBD2. Germline values: CDR1 DFQATT, CDR2 SNEGSKA (reference sequence). The CDR3 runs to 15 residues. Trimming cost V 1 base and J 4 bases; bases outside gene matches: 6. The CDR3 reads CSARGGREGTGELFF. The CDR3 nucleotides read TGCAGTGCTAGAGGAGGCAGGGAGGGCACCGGGGAGCTGTTTTTT.

This clonotype was detected many times. This sequence joins TRBV7-2 and TRBJ1-1; D perhaps matches TRBD1 (5 bases). The germline CDR1 and CDR2 sequences are SGHTA and FQGNSA. V lost 1 base and J 0 bases, leaving 9 bases between the germline ends. This CDR3 contains 15 residues. This chain's CDR3 is CASSLGTGLNTEAFF. DNA for the CDR3: TGTGCCAGCAGCTTAGGTACAGGACTGAACACTGAAGCTTTCTTT.

The rearrangement uses TRBV28 and TRBJ1-1; possible D gene TRBD1, 5 bases. The CDR3 sequence is 15 residues long. Germline V gene data show CDR1 as MDHEN and CDR2 as SYDVKM. V lost 6 bases and J 5 bases, leaving 19 bases between the germline ends. CDR3 protein: CASRRAGGWWTEAFF. The CDR3 nucleotides read TGTGCCAGCAGAAGGGCCGGGGGGTGGTGGACTGAAGCTTTCTTT.

This clonotype was seen repeatedly, ten times or more. This chain links TRBV29-1 with TRBJ1-4; no firm D call. V gave up 7 bases and J gave up 8 bases, with 11 bases separating them. Per germline, CDR1 SQVTM and CDR2 ANQGSEA. The CDR3 has 11 amino acids. CDR3 in amino acids: CSAAEGEKLFF. The CDR3 DNA reads TGCAGCGCGGCAGAGGGCGAAAAACTGTTTTTT.

This clonotype was observed at least ten times. This sequence joins TRBV20-1 and TRBJ2-7, with 7 bases fitting TRBD1. CDR1 and CDR2 from the germline V gene are DFQATT and SNEGSKA (reference sequence). The CDR3 is 15 amino acids. After removal of 0 bases from V and 3 bases from J, the junction contained 8 bases not matched to a gene. CDR3 protein: CSARDFGTANYEQYF. The CDR3 nucleotides read TGCAGTGCTAGAGATTTCGGGACAGCGAACTACGAGCAGTACTTC.

This clonotype appeared many times. This chain connects TRBV9 to TRBJ2-7; 8 bases fit TRBD2. The germline CDR1 and CDR2 sequences are SGDLS and YYNGEE. The junction had 6 bases not matched to a gene; V was cut back by 3 bases and J by 4 bases. The CDR3 totals 14 residues. CDR3 in amino acids: CASSAGGQSYEQYF. Written as DNA, the CDR3 is TGTGCCAGCAGCGCGGGGGGGCAGAGTTACGAGCAGTACTTC.

DNA for the CDR3: TGCGCCAGCAGCCAACCGGGACTTGGAGAGACCCAGTACTTC. Translating gives CASSQPGLGETQYF. The chain is built from TRBV4-1 and TRBJ2-5; D might be TRBD2 (6 bases). Deletions cut 2 bases from V and 4 bases from J, with 11 bases between. From germline, CDR1 is MGHRA and CDR2 YSYEKL. This CDR3 comprises 14 residues.

This clonotype turned up a few times. The chain couples TRBV5-1 to TRBJ2-5; D gene ambiguous. The CDR3 has 15 amino acids. CDR1 is SGHRS, CDR2 YFSETQ, per germline. With 4 bases removed from V and 3 bases from J, the gap between germline ends came to 16 bases. The CDR3 DNA reads TGCGCCAGCAGCATTCCCGACATGGGGAAAGAGACCCAGTACTTC. Protein sequence: CASSIPDMGKETQYF.

This clonotype has just a few counts. The chain couples TRBV10-3 to TRBJ1-1, with TRBD1 identical over 7 bases. V lost 4 bases and J lost 4; bases outside the gene matches: 3. This CDR3 spans 13 amino acids. Germline-derived CDR1 and CDR2 are ENHRY and SYGVKD. The CDR3 reads CAISVGTATEAFF. The CDR3 nucleotides are TGTGCCATCAGTGTTGGGACAGCCACTGAAGCTTTCTTT.

The table lists this clonotype with many counts. The V gene is TRBV3-1, the J gene TRBJ2-1, with 7 nucleotides matching TRBD1. CDR1 and CDR2 from the germline V gene are LGHDT and YNNKEL (reference sequence). This CDR3 region has 12 residues. V lost 7 bases and J lost 9; bases outside the gene matches: 6. CDR3 region: CASTTGLGEQFF. The CDR3 nucleotides are TGTGCCAGCACGACAGGGCTGGGTGAGCAGTTCTTC.

In its sample, this clonotype was seen many times. The CDR3 DNA reads as TGTGCCAGCAGCCTCAGAGACAGGGGCCCCTACGAGCAGTACGTC. Translating gives CASSLRDRGPYEQYV. The chain carries TRBV11-2 and TRBJ2-7, with 8 bases fitting TRBD1. CDR1 is SGHAT and CDR2 is FQNNGV in the germline V gene. This CDR3 is 15 amino acids long. V lost 5 bases and J lost 2; bases outside the gene matches: 8.

This clonotype appeared many times. The rearrangement links TRBV20-1 to TRBJ2-2; D is perhaps TRBD1 or TRBD2 (5 bases each). CDR3 size: 16 residues. CDR1 and CDR2 (germline): DFQATT, SNEGSKA (reference sequence). V lost 6 bases and J 4 bases, leaving 21 bases between the germline ends. Written as DNA, the CDR3 is TGCAGTGCCCAACCAGGAGGATTGGGGACCACCGGGGAGCTGTTTTTT. Translating gives CSAQPGGLGTTGELFF.

This clonotype was counted at least ten times. The V call is TRBV20-1, the J call TRBJ2-1; TRBD2 aligns across 9 bases. Germline V gene sequence: CDR1 DFQATT, CDR2 SNEGSKA (reference sequence). With V trimmed by 5 bases and J by 0 bases, 11 bases remained unmatched. The CDR3 totals 17 residues. The CDR3 reads CSACELAGQSSYNEQFF. CDR3 in DNA: TGCAGTGCTTGTGAACTAGCGGGTCAAAGCTCCTACAATGAGCAGTTCTTC.

In this sample, this clonotype turned up many times. The chain recombines TRBV5-1 with TRBJ2-1; 10 nucleotides align to TRBD2. Unmatched junction bases numbered 7, after V lost 4 bases and J lost 6 bases. The CDR3 loop spans 15 amino acids. Germline assignment: CDR1 SGHRS and CDR2 YFSETQ. The DNA of the CDR3 is TGCGCCAGCAGCACGTTAGCGGGGGGATTCAATGAGCAGTTCTTC. Its protein is CASSTLAGGFNEQFF. Combining the CDR3 with reference TRBV5-1 and TRBJ2-1 gives the whole variable domain KAGVTQTPRYLIKTRGQQVTLSCSPISGHRSVSWYQQTPGQGLQFLFEYFSETQRNKGNFPGRFSGRQFSNSRSEMNVSTLELGDSALYLCASSTLAGGFNEQFFGPGTRLTVL.

This clonotype was seen at least ten times. The chain couples TRBV5-1 to TRBJ2-1; D gene ambiguous. Germline V lookup: CDR1 SGHRS, CDR2 YFSETQ. Deletions cut 0 bases from V and 4 bases from J, with 8 bases between. The CDR3 loop spans 14 amino acids. CDR3 bases: TGCGCCAGCAGCTTGGATACCGGGTACAATGAGCAGTTCTTC. It yields the protein CASSLDTGYNEQFF.

In its sample, this clonotype was seen many times. This chain uses TRBV3-1 with TRBJ1-3, with D tentatively TRBD1 (5 bases). The CDR3 is 15 residues long. CDR1 LGHDT and CDR2 YNNKEL come from the germline V gene (reference sequence). The V end was cut by 4 bases, the J end by 0 bases, with 10 bases between. The CDR3 DNA is TGTGCCAGCAGCCGGGACCTAAGCTCTGGAAACACCATATATTTT. This codes for CASSRDLSSGNTIYF.

This clonotype was seen ten or more times. This chain connects TRBV20-1 to TRBJ2-7; 8 bases are a match to TRBD1. The germline V gene encodes CDR1 DFQATT and CDR2 SNEGSKA (reference sequence). This CDR3 is 15 amino acids long. The trim removed 1 base at V and 6 bases at J, leaving 11 bases unmatched. CDR3 DNA sequence: TGCAGTGCTAGAGGGGGGACAGGTGGTCTCCTCGAGCAGTACGTC. Amino acids: CSARGGTGGLLEQYV.

This clonotype occurred many times. This chain joins TRBV12-3 or TRBV12-4 and TRBJ1-5, with 9 bases aligning to TRBD1. With V trimmed by 7 bases and J by 4 bases, 5 bases remained unmatched. The CDR3 is 14 residues long. The chain's CDR3 is CASKGTGLNQPQHF. In nucleotides, the CDR3 is TGTGCCAGCAAAGGGACAGGGTTAAATCAGCCCCAGCATTTT.

This clonotype showed up many times. V gene TRBV20-1 combines with J gene TRBJ2-4, with a possible D match to TRBD2 (7 bases). Per germline, CDR1 DFQATT and CDR2 SNEGSKA (reference sequence). With 1 base removed from V and 6 bases from J, the gap between germline ends came to 16 bases. This CDR3 is built from 15 residues. The CDR3 region has the DNA TGCAGTGCTAGAGCCTTAGGGGGGGGCTTAAACATTCAGTACTTC. Translated: CSARALGGGLNIQYF.

The chain carries TRBV9 and TRBJ2-3, with 7 bases aligning to TRBD2. The CDR3 length is 16 residues. From germline, CDR1 is SGDLS and CDR2 YYNGEE. V was pared by 4 bases and J by 2 bases, with 10 bases of the junction left unmatched. The DNA for the CDR3 is TGTGCCAGCAGCTTACGACTGGGGGGGTCCACAGATACGCAGTATTTT. Translating it yields CASSLRLGGSTDTQYF.

This clonotype was seen many times. The chain has TRBV7-6 and TRBJ2-3; D is unresolved. V shed 1 base and J shed 4 bases, with 9 bases lying between them. CDR1 is SGHVS and CDR2 is FNYEAQ in the germline V gene. CDR3 length: 14 residues. In DNA, the CDR3 is TGTGCCAGCAGCTTAGGAATAATCGCAGATACGCAGTATTTT. Its protein is CASSLGIIADTQYF.

The genes are TRBV5-1 and TRBJ2-1, with 11 bases fitting TRBD2. V gave up 2 bases and J gave up 5 bases; unmatched junction bases: 3. Looked up from germline, CDR1 is SGHRS and CDR2 is YFSETQ. The CDR3 is made up of 15 amino acids. The CDR3 sequence is CASSLLAGANNEQFF. CDR3 coding DNA: TGCGCCAGCAGCTTACTAGCGGGGGCCAACAATGAGCAGTTCTTC.